This paragraph covers one T cell receptor (beta chain) sequence. Its target antigen remains unknown. No per-base quality is available; no much larger clone lies one base away. Library preparation used the immunoSEQ multiplex PCR assay. Processing in the source paper ran as follows. A statistical classification framework was developed to diagnose cytomegalovirus status using the catalog of TCR beta chain sequences. TCRdb re-hosts the immuneACCESS table, in-frame sequences only. Its copies lack some clones; in the studies checked, an unresolved V gene accounts for under half of them, and the cause for the rest is not known. Clone size and V and J calls were adopted from that table, with D and trimming inferred from the DNA. The table for this sample lists approximately 230,000 clones; about 88% of them were counted only once. The ten largest clonotypes hold more than 10% of the sample. This sample stems from a study of cytomegalovirus exposure and HLA in healthy donors (dated by TCRdb to between 2016 and 2019). In the study overall: A later analysis indicated that the 95 to 150 validation repertoires were generated on the platform also employed for the approximately 700 repertoires of the first cohort. To predict cytomegalovirus infection status, the study combined high-throughput TCR immunosequencing, statistical association of individual TCRs with disease status, and machine learning. In addition to the first cohort of approximately 650 subjects, a separate validation cohort of 120 different subjects was used. The study was designed to test whether signatures of past pathogen exposure could be identified by cataloging public T cell receptors. On the study overall, not on this receptor specifically: Of the cluster scores, roughly 93% were above 0 in a later analysis, which found that TCRs clustered in the first cohort also tended to co-occur in the 120 validation repertoires. The authors suggested that the approach could potentially be extended to other disease states and immunological phenotypes. A total of roughly 160 TCR beta chains were listed by the study as associated with cytomegalovirus. Across donors, most TCR sequences were observed very rarely, whereas some public TCRs were present in many individuals. The classifier was reported to diagnose cytomegalovirus status with high specificity and sensitivity in both the original cohort and the validation cohort. A later analysis lacked HLA typing for the validation cohort, so it scored co-occurrence in that cohort across all 110 or so repertoires. A few of the identified cytomegalovirus-associated TCR beta chains were confirmed in vitro to be specific for cytomegalovirus antigens.

The CDR3 goes from the cysteine to the phenylalanine over 14 residues. Only the CDR3 portion is preserved as DNA: 42 bases, with reading frame beginning at the first base. In the germline V gene, CDR1 corresponds to MNHNS and CDR2 to SASEGT. V sheds 1 base and J sheds 0 bases, leaving 6 bases between their ends. The donors belonged to the validation cohort of 120 subjects, which was separate from the approximately 700-subject first cohort. Sequencing used PBMCs. The sequence was collected from a man aged 18 to 29 in good health and CMV-seropositive. This sequence uses TRBV6-1 and TRBJ1-1; a confident D gene designation cannot be given. In nucleotide form, the sequence is TGTGCCAGCAGTGAAGACCGGATGAACACTGAAGCTTTCTTT. Translated, it gives CASSEDRMNTEAFF.